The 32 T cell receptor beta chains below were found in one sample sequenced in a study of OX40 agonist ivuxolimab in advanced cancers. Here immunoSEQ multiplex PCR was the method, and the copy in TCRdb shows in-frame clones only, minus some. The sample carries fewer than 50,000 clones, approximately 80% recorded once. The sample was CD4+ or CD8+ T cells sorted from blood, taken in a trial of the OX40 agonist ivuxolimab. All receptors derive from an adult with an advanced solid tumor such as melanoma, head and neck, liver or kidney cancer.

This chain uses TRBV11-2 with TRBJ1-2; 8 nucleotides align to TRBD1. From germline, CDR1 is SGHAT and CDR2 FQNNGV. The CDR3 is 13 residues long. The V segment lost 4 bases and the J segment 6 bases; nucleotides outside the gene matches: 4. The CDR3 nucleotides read TGTGCCAGCAGCTCCACAGGGGGGCATGGCTACACCTTC. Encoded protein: CASSSTGGHGYTF.

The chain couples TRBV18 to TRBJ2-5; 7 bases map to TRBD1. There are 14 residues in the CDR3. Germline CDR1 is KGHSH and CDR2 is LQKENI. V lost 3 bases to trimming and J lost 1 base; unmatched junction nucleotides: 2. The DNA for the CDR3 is TGTGCCAGCTCACCGCGGACAGGCCAAGAGACCCAGTACTTC. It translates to CASSPRTGQETQYF.

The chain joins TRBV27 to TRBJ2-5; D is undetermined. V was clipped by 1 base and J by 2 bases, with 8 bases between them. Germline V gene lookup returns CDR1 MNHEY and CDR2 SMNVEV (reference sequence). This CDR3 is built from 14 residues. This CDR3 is CASSLYGYQETQYF. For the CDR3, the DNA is TGTGCCAGCAGTTTATACGGGTATCAAGAGACCCAGTACTTC.

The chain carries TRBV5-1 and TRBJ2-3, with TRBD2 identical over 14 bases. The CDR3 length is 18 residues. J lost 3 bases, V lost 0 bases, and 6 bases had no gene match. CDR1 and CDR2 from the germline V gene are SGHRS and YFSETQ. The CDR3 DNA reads TGCGCCAGCAGCTTGGGACTAGCGGGAGGGGTATCGACAGATACGCAGTATTTT. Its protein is CASSLGLAGGVSTDTQYF.

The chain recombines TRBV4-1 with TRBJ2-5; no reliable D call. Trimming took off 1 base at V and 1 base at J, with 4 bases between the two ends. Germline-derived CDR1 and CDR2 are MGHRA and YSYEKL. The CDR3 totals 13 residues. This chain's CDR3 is CASSQGPQETQYF. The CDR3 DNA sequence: TGCGCCAGCAGCCAAGGACCCCAAGAGACCCAGTACTTC.

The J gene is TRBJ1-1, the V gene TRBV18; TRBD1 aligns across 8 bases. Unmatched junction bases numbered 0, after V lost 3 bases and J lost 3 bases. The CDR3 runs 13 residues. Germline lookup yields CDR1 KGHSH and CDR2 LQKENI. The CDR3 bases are TGTGCCAGCTCACCGACAGGGGACACTGAAGCTTTCTTT. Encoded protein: CASSPTGDTEAFF.

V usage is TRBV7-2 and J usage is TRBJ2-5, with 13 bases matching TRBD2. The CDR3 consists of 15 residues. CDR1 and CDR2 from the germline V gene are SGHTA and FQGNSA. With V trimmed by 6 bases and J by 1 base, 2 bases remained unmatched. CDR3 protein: CASSRTSGSQETQYF. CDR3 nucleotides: TGTGCCAGCAGTCGGACTAGCGGGAGCCAAGAGACCCAGTACTTC.

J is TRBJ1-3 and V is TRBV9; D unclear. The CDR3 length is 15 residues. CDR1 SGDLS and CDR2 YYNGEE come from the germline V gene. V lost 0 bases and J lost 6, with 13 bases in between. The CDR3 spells CASSVGAILENTIYF. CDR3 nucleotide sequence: TGTGCCAGCAGCGTAGGGGCAATTCTTGAAAACACCATATATTTT.

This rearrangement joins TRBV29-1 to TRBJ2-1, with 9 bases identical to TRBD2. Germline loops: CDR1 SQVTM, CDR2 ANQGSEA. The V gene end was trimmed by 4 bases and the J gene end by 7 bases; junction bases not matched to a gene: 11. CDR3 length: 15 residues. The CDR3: CSVVLGLAGSNEQFF. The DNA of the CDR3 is TGCAGCGTTGTATTGGGACTAGCAGGTTCGAATGAGCAGTTCTTC.

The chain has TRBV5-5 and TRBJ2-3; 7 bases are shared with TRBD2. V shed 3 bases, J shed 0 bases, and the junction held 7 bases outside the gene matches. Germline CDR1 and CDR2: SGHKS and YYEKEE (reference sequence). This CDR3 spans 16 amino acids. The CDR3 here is CASSWMRLASTDTQYF. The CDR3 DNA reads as TGTGCCAGCAGCTGGATGAGACTAGCCAGCACAGATACGCAGTATTTT.

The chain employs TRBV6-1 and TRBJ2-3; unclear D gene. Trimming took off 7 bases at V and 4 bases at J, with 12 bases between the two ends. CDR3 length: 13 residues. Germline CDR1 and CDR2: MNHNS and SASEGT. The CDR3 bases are TGTGCCAGCATCGAAAGGGTCCCAGATACGCAGTATTTT. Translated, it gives CASIERVPDTQYF.

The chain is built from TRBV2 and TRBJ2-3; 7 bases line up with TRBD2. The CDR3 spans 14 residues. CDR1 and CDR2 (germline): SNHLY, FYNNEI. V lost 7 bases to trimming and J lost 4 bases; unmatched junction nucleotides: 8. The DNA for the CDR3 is TGTGCCAGCAAAGGGAGGGACTTCGCAGATACGCAGTATTTT. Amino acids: CASKGRDFADTQYF.

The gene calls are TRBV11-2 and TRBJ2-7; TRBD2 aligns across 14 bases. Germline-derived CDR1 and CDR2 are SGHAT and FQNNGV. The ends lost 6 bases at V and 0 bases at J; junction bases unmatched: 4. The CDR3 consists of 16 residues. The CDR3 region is CASRGLAGVSSYEQYF. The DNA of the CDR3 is TGTGCCAGCAGGGGACTAGCGGGAGTTTCCTCCTACGAGCAGTACTTC.

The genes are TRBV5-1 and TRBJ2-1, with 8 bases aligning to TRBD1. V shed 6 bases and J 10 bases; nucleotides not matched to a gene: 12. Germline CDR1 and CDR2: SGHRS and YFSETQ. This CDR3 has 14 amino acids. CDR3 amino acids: CASNWGTGANEQFF. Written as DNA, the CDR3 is TGCGCCAGCAACTGGGGGACAGGAGCTAACGAGCAGTTCTTC.

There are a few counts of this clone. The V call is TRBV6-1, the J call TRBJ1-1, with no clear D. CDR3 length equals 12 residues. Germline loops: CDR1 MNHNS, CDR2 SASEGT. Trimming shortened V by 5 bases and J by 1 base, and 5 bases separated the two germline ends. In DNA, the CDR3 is TGTGCCAGCAGTTGGAAGAACACTGAAGCTTTCTTT. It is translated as CASSWKNTEAFF.

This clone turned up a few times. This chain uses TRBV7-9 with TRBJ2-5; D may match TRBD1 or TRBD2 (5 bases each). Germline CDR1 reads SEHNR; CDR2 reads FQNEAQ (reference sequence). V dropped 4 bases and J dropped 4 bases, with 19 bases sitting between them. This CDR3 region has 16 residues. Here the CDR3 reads CASSSEGEPGRETQYF. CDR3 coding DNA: TGTGCCAGCAGCTCCGAAGGGGAGCCGGGGAGAGAGACCCAGTACTTC. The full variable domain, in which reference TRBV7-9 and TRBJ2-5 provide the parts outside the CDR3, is DTGVSQNPRHKITKRGQNVTFRCDPISEHNRLYWYRQTLGQGPEFLTYFQNEAQLEKSRLLSDRFSAERPKGSFSTLEIQRTEQGDSAMYLCASSSEGEPGRETQYFGPGTRLLVL.

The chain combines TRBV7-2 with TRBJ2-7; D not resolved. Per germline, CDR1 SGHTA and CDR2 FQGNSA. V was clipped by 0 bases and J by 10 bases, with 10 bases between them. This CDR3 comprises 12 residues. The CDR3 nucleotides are TGTGCCAGCAGCTTAGCCCTGACCCGTCAGTACTTC. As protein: CASSLALTRQYF. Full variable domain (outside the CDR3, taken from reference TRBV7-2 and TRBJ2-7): GAGVSQSPSNKVTEKGKDVELRCDPISGHTALYWYRQSLGQGLEFLIYFQGNSAPDKSGLPSDRFSAERTGGSVSTLTIQRTQQEDSAVYLCASSLALTRQYFGPGTRLTVT.

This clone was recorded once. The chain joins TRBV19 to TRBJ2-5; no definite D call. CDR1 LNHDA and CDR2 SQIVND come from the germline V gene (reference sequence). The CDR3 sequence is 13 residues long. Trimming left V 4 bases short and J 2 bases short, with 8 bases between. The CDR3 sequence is CASSKELQETQYF. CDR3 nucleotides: TGTGCCAGTAGTAAAGAGTTACAAGAGACCCAGTACTTC.

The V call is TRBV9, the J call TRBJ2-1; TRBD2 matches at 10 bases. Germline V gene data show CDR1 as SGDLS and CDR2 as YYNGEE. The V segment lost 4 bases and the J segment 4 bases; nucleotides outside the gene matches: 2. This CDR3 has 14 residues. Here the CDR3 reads CASSSTSGYNEQFF. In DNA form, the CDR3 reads TGTGCCAGCAGCTCGACTAGCGGGTACAATGAGCAGTTCTTC. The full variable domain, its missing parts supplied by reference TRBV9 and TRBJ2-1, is DSGVTQTPKHLITATGQRVTLRCSPRSGDLSVYWYQQSLDQGLQFLIQYYNGEERAKGNILERFSAQQFPDLHSELNLSSLELGDSALYFCASSSTSGYNEQFFGPGTRLTVL.

CDR3 region: CASRSPPLAGPGADTQYF. As DNA, the CDR3 is TGTGCAAGTCGCTCCCCGCCCCTAGCGGGACCTGGGGCAGATACGCAGTATTTT. V and J are TRBV12-2 and TRBJ2-3; the D call in the table, TRBD2, was not verified against the DNA. TRBV12-2 is a documented pseudogene. The CDR3 runs 18 residues.

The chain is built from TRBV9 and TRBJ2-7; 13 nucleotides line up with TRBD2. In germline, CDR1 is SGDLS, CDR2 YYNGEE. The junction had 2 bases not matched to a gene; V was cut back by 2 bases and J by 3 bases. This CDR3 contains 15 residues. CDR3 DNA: TGTGCCAGCAGCGTCGGACTAGCGGGAGACTACGAGCAGTACTTC. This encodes CASSVGLAGDYEQYF.

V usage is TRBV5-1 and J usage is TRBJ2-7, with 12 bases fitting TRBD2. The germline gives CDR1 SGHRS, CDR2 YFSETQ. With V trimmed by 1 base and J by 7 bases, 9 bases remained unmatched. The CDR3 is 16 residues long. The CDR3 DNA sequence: TGCGCCAGCAGCTTGCCGGGACTAGCGGGCCCCGGGGAGCAGTACTTC. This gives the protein CASSLPGLAGPGEQYF.

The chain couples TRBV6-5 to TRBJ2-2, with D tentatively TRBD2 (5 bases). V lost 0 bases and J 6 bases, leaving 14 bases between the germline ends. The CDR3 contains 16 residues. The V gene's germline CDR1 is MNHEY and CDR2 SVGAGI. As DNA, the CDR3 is TGTGCCAGCAGTTACTCGATCGGGATAGTCCCCGGGGAGCTGTTTTTT. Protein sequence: CASSYSIGIVPGELFF.

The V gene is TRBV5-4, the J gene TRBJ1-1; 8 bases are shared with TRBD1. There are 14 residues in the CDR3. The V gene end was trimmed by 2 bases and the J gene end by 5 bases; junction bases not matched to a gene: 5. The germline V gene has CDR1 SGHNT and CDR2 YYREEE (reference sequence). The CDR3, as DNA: TGTGCCAGCAGCTTTCAGGGGGCTGGGACTGAAGCTTTCTTT. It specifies CASSFQGAGTEAFF.

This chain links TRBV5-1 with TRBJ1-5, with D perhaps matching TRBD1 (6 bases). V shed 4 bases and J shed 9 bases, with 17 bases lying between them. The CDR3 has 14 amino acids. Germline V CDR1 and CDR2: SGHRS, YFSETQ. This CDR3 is CASSDGQTPGPQHF. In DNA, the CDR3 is TGCGCCAGCAGCGACGGACAGACCCCAGGGCCCCAGCATTTT.

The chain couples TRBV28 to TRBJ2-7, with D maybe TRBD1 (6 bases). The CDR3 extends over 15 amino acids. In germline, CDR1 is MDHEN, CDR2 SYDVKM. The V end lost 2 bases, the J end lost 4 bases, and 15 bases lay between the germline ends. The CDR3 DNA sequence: TGTGCCAGCAGTTTAAAAGGGGGTCGGGGTTACGAGCAGTACTTC. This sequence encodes CASSLKGGRGYEQYF.

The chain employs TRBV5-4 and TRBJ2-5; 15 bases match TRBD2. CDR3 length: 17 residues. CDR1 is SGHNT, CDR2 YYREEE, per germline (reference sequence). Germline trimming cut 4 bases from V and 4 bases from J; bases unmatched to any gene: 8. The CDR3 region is CASSPRTSGRAGETQYF. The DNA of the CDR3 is TGTGCCAGCAGCCCTAGGACTAGCGGGAGGGCCGGAGAGACCCAGTACTTC.

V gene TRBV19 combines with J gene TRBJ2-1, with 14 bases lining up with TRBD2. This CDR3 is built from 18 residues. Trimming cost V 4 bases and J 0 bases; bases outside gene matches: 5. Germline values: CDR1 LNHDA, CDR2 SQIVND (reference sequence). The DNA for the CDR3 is TGTGCCAGTAGTAGGGGACTAGCGGGAGCTAACTCCTACAATGAGCAGTTCTTC. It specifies CASSRGLAGANSYNEQFF.

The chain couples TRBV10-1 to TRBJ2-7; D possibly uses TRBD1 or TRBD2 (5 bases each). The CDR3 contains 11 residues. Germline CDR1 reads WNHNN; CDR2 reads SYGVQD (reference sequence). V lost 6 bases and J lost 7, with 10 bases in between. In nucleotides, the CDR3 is TGCGCCAGCAGGCCTTGGGGGGAGCAGTACTTC. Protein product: CASRPWGEQYF.

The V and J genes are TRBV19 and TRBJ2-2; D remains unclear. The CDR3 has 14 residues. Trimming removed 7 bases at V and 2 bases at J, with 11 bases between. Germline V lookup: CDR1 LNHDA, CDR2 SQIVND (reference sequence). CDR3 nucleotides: TGTGCCAGTACCCCTAGGCAAAACACCGGGGAGCTGTTTTTT. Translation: CASTPRQNTGELFF.

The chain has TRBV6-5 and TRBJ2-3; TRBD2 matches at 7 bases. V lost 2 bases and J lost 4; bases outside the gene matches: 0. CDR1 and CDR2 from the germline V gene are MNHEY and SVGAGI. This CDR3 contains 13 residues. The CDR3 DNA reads TGTGCCAGCAGTTACGCGGGGGCAGATACGCAGTATTTT. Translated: CASSYAGADTQYF.

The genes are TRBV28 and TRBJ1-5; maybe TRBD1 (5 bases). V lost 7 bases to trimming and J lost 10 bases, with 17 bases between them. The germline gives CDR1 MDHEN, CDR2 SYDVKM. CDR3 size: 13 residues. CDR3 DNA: TGTGCCAGCACGAGGGGCGTCCCCATACCCCAGCATTTT. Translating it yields CASTRGVPIPQHF.